Listed below are T cell receptor beta chains from one sample, sequenced in a study of T cell repertoires in cytomegalovirus infection. From the reads, TCRdb called clonotypes with MiXCR, one entry per CDR3 protein. The data contain a few hundred thousand distinct CDR3 sequences, around 27% of them seen just once; the ten biggest clones take up about 13%. Sequenced sample: PBMCs. The receptors were gathered from a human donor in good health (CMV status not recorded). Some clones in this sample may be carry-over from other donors' samples. Both conserved end residues are part of each CDR3. D genes are given only for firm matches. Clone size is given for some rows only: seen once, a few or many times, or a class if the clone is expanded.

J	D	size	V	DNA	CDR3
TRBJ2-5	TRBD2	few	TRBV6-1	TGTGCCAGCAGTTATGGCGGGAGCCAGACCCAGTACTTC	CASSYGGSQTQYF
TRBJ2-1	TRBD2	many	TRBV6-5	TGTGCCAGCAGTTACTCGAACGGGAGGGCCCGCTACAATGAGCAGTTCTTC	CASSYSNGRARYNEQFF
TRBJ2-3	-	once	TRBV29-1	TGCAGCGTTGGGGACTGGTCAGATACGCAGTATTTT	CSVGDWSDTQYF
TRBJ2-3	-	-	TRBV12-3/TRBV12-4	TGTGCCAGCAGTTTAGTGAGCACGCAGTATTTT	CASSLVSTQYF
TRBJ2-2	TRBD2	-	TRBV11-2	TGTGCCAGCAGCGACCTAGGGACTAGTGAGACCGGGGAGCTGTTTTTT	CASSDLGTSETGELFF
TRBJ1-3	-	few	TRBV28	TGTGCCAGCAGTTTCGAAGGGGGAAGAAACACCATATATTTT	CASSFEGGRNTIYF
TRBJ2-7	-	many	TRBV7-8	TGTGCCAGCAGCCCAGATGGACTTACGCGGGGCGAGCAGTACTTC	CASSPDGLTRGEQYF
TRBJ2-5	TRBD2	few	TRBV10-3	TGTGCCATCAGCCAACTAGCGGGAGGGCCCTCCGGAGAGACCCAGTACTTC	CAISQLAGGPSGETQYF
TRBJ1-6	TRBD1	few	TRBV11-2	TGTGCCAGCAGCCGACTGACAGGGGGCACTTCACCCCTCCACTTT	CASSRLTGGTSPLHF
TRBJ1-4	-	-	TRBV4-1	TGCGCCAGCAGCCAAGTGAGGGTTGAAAAACTGTTTTTT	CASSQVRVEKLFF
TRBJ1-1	TRBD1	-	TRBV10-3	TGTGCCATCAGTGATCTGGGACAGGGGAACACTGAAGCTTTCTTT	CAISDLGQGNTEAFF
TRBJ2-1	TRBD2	-	TRBV6-5	TGTGCCAGCAGCCCTAGCGGGAGAAGGTATGAGCAGTTCTTC	CASSPSGRRYEQFF
TRBJ2-1	-	-	TRBV7-2	TGTGCCAGCAGCATAAATGAGCAGTTCTTC	CASSINEQFF
TRBJ1-1	-	many	TRBV7-2	TGTGCCAGCAGCTCCGGCCGAGGGCTGGCAGGGAGTCCTGAAGCTTTCTTT	CASSSGRGLAGSPEAFF
TRBJ1-2	-	few	TRBV7-9	TGTGCCAGCAGCTTAGAGGGATCTACCGGCTACACCTTC	CASSLEGSTGYTF
TRBJ1-1	-	few	TRBV7-9	TGTGCCAGCAGTTTATACGTGGTCCCTGAAGCTTTCTTT	CASSLYVVPEAFF
TRBJ1-2	-	few	TRBV7-9	TGTGCCAGCAGCTTAGCGGGGGATTATGTTCCAGCTAACTATGGCTACACCTTC	CASSLAGDYVPANYGYTF
TRBJ2-3	TRBD2	-	TRBV29-1	TGCAGCGTTCGTATGGTCCGACTAGCGGGAGTTCTTAGCACAGATACGCAGTATTTT	CSVRMVRLAGVLSTDTQYF
TRBJ2-4	-	-	TRBV7-2	TGTGCCAGCAGCCCCCTAGGCAAAAACATTCAGTACTTC	CASSPLGKNIQYF
TRBJ2-7	TRBD2	-	TRBV28	TGTGCCAGCAGTGGGACTAGCGTCAGCTCCTACGAGCAGTACTTC	CASSGTSVSSYEQYF
TRBJ2-3	-	-	TRBV10-3	TGTGCCATCAGTGAACAGGATACGCAGTATTTT	CAISEQDTQYF
TRBJ2-3	-	-	TRBV20-1	TGCAGTGCTACCGGACAGATAGACACAGATACGCAGTATTTT	CSATGQIDTDTQYF
TRBJ2-1	TRBD1	-	TRBV30	TGTGCCTGGACGCAGGGGGCCGGAGGGGATGAGCAGTTCTTC	CAWTQGAGGDEQFF
TRBJ2-5	-	-	TRBV11-3	TGTGCCAGCAGCTTATGGACAAACCAAGAGACCCAGTACTTC	CASSLWTNQETQYF
TRBJ2-1	-	few	TRBV7-2	TGTGCCAGCAGCTTAGGACGGGAGAGGGAGCAGTTCTTC	CASSLGREREQFF
TRBJ2-3	TRBD1	few	TRBV27	TGTGCCAGCAGTTCTTCACCGGGACAGCCGTTCACAGATACGCAGTATTTT	CASSSSPGQPFTDTQYF
TRBJ2-1	-	-	TRBV29-1	TGCAGCGTGGAGCTAGTCAGCTCCTACAATGAGCAGTTCTTC	CSVELVSSYNEQFF
TRBJ2-3	TRBD1	many	TRBV7-2	TGTGCCAGCAGACAAAGACAGGGAACAGATACGCAGTATTTT	CASRQRQGTDTQYF
TRBJ1-2	-	few	TRBV27	TGTGCCAGCAGTTCCACAGGAAGCTTGGGCTATGGCTACACCTTC	CASSSTGSLGYGYTF
TRBJ2-7	TRBD1	-	TRBV18	TGTGCCAGCTCCTTGGGACAGCGTGGGAACGAGCAGTACTTC	CASSLGQRGNEQYF
TRBJ2-7	TRBD1	few	TRBV4-1	TGCGCCAGCAGCCCGGGGACAGGGCGGCAGTACTTC	CASSPGTGRQYF
TRBJ2-1	TRBD2	-	TRBV4-1	TGCGCCAGCAGCCAAGATGAACTAGCGGGAGCCTCGATCTACAATGAGCAGTTCTTC	CASSQDELAGASIYNEQFF